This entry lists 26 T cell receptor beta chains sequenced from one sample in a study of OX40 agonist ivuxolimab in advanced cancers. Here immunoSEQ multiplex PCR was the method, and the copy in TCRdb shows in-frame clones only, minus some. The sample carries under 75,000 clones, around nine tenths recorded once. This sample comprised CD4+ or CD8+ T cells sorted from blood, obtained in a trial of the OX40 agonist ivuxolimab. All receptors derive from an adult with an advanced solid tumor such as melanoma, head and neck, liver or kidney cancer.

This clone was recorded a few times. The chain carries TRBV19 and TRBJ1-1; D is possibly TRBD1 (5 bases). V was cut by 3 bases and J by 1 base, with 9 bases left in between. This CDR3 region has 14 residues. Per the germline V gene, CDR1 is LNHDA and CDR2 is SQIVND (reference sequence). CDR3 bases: TGTGCCAGTAGTATCCTCCAGGGGAACACTGAAGCTTTCTTT. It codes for CASSILQGNTEAFF.

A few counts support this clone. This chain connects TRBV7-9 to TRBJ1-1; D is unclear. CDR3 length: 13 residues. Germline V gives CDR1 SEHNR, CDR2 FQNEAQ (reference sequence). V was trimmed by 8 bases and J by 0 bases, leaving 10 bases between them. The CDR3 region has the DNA TGTGCCAGCCGGGAATTACTGAACACTGAAGCTTTCTTT. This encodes CASRELLNTEAFF.

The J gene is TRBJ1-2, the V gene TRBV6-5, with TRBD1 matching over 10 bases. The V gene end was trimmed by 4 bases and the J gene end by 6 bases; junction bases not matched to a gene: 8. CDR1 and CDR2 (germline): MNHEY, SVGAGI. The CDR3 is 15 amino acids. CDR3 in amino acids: CASSSTGGDFHGYTF. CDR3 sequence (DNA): TGTGCCAGCAGTTCGACAGGGGGCGATTTTCATGGCTACACCTTC.

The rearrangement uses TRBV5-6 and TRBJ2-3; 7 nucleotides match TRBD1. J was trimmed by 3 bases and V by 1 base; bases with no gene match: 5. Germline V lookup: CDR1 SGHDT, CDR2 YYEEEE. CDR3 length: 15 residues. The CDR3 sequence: CASSLTGVRTDTQYF. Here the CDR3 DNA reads TGTGCCAGCAGCTTGACAGGGGTGAGAACAGATACGCAGTATTTT.

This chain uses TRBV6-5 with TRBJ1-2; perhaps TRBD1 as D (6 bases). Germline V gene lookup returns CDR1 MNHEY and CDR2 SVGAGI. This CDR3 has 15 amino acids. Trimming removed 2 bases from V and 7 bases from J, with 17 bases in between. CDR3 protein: CASSYLRDTVPGYTF. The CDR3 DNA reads TGTGCCAGCAGTTACCTTCGGGACACGGTGCCTGGCTACACCTTC.

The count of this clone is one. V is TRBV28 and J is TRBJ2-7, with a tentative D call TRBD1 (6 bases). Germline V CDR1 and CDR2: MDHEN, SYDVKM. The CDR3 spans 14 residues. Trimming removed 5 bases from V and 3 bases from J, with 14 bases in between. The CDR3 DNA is TGTGCCAGCAGTAACAGGGTGGTCGGCTACGAGCAGTACTTC. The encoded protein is CASSNRVVGYEQYF.

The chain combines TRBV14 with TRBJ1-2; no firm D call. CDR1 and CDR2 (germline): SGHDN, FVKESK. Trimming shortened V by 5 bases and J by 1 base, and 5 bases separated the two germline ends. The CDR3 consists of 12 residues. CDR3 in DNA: TGTGCCAGCAGCGCTGATAACTATGGCTACACCTTC. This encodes CASSADNYGYTF.

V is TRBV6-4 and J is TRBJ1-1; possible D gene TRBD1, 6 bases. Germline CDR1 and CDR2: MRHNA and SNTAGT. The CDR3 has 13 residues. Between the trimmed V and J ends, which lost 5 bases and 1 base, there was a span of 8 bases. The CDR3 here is CASSTDRNTEAFF. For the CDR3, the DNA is TGTGCCAGCAGTACGGACAGGAACACTGAAGCTTTCTTT.

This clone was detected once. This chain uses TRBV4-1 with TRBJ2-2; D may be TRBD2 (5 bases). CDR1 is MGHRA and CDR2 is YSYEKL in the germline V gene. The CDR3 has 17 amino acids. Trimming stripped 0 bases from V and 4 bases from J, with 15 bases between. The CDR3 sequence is CASSQDSGLSGTGELFF. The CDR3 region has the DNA TGCGCCAGCAGCCAAGATTCGGGATTGTCTGGCACCGGGGAGCTGTTTTTT.

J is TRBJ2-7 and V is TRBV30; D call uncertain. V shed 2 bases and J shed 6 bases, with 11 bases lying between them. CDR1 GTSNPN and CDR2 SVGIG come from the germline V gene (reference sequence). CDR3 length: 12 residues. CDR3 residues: CAWSRPGGEQYF. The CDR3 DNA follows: TGTGCCTGGAGTCGACCCGGCGGCGAGCAGTACTTC.

The CDR3 nucleotides read TGTGCCAGCAGGACTGAGTGGAGTAATGAAAAACTGTTTTTT. Residues: CASRTEWSNEKLFF. This chain connects TRBV2 to TRBJ1-4; D remains ambiguous. CDR1 and CDR2 from the germline V gene are SNHLY and FYNNEI. The germline V and J ends were trimmed by 6 bases and 4 bases, with 12 bases remaining between them. CDR3 length: 14 amino acids.

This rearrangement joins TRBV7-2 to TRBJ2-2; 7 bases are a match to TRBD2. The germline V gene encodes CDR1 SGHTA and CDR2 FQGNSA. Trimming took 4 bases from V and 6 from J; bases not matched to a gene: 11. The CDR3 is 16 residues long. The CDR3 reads CASSSLGLVVAGELFF. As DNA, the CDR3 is TGTGCCAGCAGCTCCCTAGGACTAGTTGTAGCCGGGGAGCTGTTTTTT.

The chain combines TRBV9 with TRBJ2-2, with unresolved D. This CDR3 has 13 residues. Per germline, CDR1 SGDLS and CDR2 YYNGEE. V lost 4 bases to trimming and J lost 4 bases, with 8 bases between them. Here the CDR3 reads CASSPSPTGELFF. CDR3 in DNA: TGTGCCAGCAGCCCAAGTCCCACCGGGGAGCTGTTTTTT. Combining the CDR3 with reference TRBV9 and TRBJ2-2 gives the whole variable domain DSGVTQTPKHLITATGQRVTLRCSPRSGDLSVYWYQQSLDQGLQFLIQYYNGEERAKGNILERFSAQQFPDLHSELNLSSLELGDSALYFCASSPSPTGELFFGEGSRLTVL.

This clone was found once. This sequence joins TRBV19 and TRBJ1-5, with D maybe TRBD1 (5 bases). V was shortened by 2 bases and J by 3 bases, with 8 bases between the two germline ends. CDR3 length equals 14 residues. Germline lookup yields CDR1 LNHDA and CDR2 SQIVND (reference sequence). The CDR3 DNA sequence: TGTGCCAGTAGTATACAGGGCTTCAATCAGCCCCAGCATTTT. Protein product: CASSIQGFNQPQHF.

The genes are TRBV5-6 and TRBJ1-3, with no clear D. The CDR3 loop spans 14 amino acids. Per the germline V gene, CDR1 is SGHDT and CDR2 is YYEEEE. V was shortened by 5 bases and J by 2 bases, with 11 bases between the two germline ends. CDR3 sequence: CASRIQQTGNTIYF. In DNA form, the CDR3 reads TGTGCCAGCAGGATCCAACAGACTGGAAACACCATATATTTT.

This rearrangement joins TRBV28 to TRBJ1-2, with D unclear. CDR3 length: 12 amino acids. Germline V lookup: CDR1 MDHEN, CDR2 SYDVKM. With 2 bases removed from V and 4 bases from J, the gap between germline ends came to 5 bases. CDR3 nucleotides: TGTGCCAGCAGTTTACGAAGCTATGGCTACACCTTC. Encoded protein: CASSLRSYGYTF.

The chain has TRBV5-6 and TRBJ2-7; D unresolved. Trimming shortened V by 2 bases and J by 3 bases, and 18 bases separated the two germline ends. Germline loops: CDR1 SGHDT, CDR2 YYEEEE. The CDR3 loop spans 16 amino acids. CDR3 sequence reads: CASSFYWLAKGYEQYF. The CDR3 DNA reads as TGTGCCAGCAGCTTTTACTGGTTGGCGAAAGGCTACGAGCAGTACTTC.

The CDR3 sequence: CASSQDGSGRYNEQFF. As DNA, the CDR3 is TGTGCCAGCAGCCAAGATGGTAGCGGCCGGTACAATGAGCAGTTCTTC. The chain joins TRBV4-2 to TRBJ2-1; maybe TRBD2 (6 bases). CDR1 is LGHNA, CDR2 YNFKEQ, per germline. CDR3 length: 16 residues. Trimming stripped 0 bases from V and 4 bases from J, with 13 bases between.

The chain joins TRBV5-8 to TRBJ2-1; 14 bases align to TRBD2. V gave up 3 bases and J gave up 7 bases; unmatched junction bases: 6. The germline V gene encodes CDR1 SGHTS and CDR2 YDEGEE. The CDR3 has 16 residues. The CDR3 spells CASSSRLAGGQNEQFF. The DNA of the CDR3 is TGTGCCAGCAGCTCCAGACTAGCGGGGGGGCAAAATGAGCAGTTCTTC.

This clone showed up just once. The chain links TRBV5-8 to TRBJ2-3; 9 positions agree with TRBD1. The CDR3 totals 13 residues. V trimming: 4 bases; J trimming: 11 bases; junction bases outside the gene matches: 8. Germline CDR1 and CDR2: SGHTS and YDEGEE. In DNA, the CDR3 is TGTGCCAGCAGCAGACCGGGACAGGGCATGCAGTATTTT. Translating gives CASSRPGQGMQYF.

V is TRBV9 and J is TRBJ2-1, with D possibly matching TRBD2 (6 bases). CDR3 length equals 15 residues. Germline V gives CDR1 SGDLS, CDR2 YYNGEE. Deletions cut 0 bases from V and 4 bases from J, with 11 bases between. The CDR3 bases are TGTGCCAGCAGCGTAGCGGACGGGGGTTACAATGAGCAGTTCTTC. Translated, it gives CASSVADGGYNEQFF.

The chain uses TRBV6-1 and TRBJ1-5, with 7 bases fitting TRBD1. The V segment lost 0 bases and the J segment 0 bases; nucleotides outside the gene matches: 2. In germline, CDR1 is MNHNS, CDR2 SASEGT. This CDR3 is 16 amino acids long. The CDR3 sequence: CASSEATGVSNQPQHF. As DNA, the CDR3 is TGTGCCAGCAGTGAAGCCACAGGGGTTAGCAATCAGCCCCAGCATTTT.

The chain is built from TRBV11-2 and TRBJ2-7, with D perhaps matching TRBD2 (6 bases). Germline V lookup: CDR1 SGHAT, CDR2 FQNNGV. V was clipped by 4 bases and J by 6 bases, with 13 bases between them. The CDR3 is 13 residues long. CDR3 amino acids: CASSSGSEGEQYF. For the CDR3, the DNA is TGTGCCAGCAGCTCGGGGTCGGAGGGCGAGCAGTACTTC.

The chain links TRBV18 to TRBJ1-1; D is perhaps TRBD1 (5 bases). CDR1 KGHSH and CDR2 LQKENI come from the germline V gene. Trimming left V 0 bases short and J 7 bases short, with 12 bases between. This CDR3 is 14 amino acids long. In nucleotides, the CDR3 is TGTGCCAGCTCACCACCGTGGGACTCCAATGAAGCTTTCTTT. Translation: CASSPPWDSNEAFF.

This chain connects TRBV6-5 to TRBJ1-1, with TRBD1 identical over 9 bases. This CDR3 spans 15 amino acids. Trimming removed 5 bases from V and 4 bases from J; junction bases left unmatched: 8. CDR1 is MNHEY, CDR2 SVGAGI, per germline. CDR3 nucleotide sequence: TGTGCCAGCAGTCGGGACAGGGTTGGTGGCACTGAAGCTTTCTTT. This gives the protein CASSRDRVGGTEAFF.

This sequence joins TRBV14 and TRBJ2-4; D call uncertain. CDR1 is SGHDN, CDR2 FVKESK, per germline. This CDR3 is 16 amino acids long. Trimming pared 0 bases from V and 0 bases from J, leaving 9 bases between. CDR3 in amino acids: CASSQDGFLAKNIQYF. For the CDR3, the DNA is TGTGCCAGCAGCCAAGACGGGTTCTTAGCCAAAAACATTCAGTACTTC.